This T cell receptor beta chain is drawn from a study of T cell responses to AZD1222 COVID-19 vaccine. Sequenced by immunoSEQ multiplex PCR; TCRdb stores in-frame clones only, minus some. Of about 120,000 clones listed, roughly 93% are singletons. On this clone itself: What it recognizes is unknown.

The germline V gene has CDR1 LNHDA and CDR2 SQIVND (reference sequence). The CDR3 spans 19 residues. The junction had 19 bases not matched to a gene; V was cut back by 8 bases and J by 0 bases. Study-level findings and limits: Once two AZD1222 doses were given, Spike-specific TCR breadth and depth went up. Spike as a whole was targeted by vaccine-associated CD4 TCRs, dominant at 160-218 and 743-854. Just five to seven people given AZD1222 tested seropositive at baseline.

This TCR was sampled from an adult in good health. Specimen: peripheral blood, collected on day 0 of AZD1222 vaccination. The V gene is TRBV19, the J gene TRBJ2-3, with 8 bases matching TRBD1. CDR3 region: CASQKTGEFRKASTDTQYF. The CDR3 DNA reads as TGTGCCAGTCAAAAGACAGGGGAGTTCCGGAAAGCTAGCACAGATACGCAGTATTTT.